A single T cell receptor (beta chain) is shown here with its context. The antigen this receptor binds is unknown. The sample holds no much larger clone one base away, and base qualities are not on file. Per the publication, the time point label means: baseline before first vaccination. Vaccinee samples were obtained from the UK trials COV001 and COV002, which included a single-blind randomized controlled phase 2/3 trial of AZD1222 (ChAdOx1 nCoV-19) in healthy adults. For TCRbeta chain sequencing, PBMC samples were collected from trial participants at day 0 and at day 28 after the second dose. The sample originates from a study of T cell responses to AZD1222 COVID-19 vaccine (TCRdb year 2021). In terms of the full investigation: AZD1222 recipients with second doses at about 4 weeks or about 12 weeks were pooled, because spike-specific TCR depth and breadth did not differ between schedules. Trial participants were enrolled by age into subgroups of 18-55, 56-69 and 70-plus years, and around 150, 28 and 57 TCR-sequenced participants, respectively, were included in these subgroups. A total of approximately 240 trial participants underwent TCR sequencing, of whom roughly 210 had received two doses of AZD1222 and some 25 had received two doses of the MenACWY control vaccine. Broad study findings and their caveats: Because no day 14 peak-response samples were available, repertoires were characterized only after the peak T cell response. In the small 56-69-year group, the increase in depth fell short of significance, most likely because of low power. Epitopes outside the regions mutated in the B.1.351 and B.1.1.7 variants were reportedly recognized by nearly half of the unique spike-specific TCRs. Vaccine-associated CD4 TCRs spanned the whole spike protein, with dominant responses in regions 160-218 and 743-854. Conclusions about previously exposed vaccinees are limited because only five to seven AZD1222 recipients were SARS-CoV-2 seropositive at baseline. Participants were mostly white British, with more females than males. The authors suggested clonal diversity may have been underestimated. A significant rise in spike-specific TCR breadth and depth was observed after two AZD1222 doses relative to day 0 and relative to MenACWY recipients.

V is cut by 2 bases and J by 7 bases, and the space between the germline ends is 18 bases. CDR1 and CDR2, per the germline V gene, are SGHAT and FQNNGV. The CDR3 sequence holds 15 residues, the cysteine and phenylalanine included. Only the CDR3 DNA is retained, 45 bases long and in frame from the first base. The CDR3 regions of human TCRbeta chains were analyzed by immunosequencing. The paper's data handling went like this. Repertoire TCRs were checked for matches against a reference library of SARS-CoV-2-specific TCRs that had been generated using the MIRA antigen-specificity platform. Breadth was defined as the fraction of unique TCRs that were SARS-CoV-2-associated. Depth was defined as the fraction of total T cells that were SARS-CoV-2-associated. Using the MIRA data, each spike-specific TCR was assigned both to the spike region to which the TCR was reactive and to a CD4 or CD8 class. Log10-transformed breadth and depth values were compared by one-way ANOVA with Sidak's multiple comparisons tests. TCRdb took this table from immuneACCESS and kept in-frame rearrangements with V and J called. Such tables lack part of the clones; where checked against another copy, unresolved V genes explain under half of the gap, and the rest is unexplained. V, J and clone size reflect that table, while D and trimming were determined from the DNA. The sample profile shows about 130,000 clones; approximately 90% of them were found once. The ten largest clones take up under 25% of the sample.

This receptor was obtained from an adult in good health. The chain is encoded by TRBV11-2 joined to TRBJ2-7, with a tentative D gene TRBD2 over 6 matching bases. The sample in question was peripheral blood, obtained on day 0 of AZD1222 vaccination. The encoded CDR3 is CASSLQLASNTEQYF. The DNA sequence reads TGTGCCAGCAGCTTACAACTAGCCTCGAATACGGAGCAGTACTTC. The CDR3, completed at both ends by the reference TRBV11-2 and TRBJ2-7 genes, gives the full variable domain EAGVAQSPRYKIIEKRQSVAFWCNPISGHATLYWYQQILGQGPKLLIQFQNNGVVDDSQLPKDRFSAERLKGVDSTLKIQPAKLEDSAVYLCASSLQLASNTEQYFGPGTRLTVT.